Included here is one T cell receptor beta chain sequence, with context. Its antigen is not identified. The sample originates from a study of T cells in localized non-small cell lung cancer. Whole-study results and caveats: Uninvolved adjacent lung showed peak T cell clonality, exceeding tumor. Blood T cell density predicted longer survival; adjacent-lung clonality, shorter. Heterogeneity cannot be ruled out, as sequencing used one tumor region only. Median 57 top-100 tumor clones were shared with paired adjacent lung.

The assay was immunoSEQ multiplex PCR, and TCRdb's table has in-frame clones only and misses some. The top ten clones hold 4% to 5% of a sample with about 31,000 clones, around 90% of them seen once. The CDR3 totals 16 residues. With 0 bases clipped from V and 4 bases from J, the junction kept 3 bases outside the gene matches. Germline V gene lookup returns CDR1 MNHEY and CDR2 SVGAGI. The genes are TRBV6-5 and TRBJ2-2; 9 bases match TRBD2. The sequencing used peripheral blood mononuclear cells, collected before any cancer treatment. The TCR was taken from a woman aged 40-70 years with stage III lung adenocarcinoma. The CDR3 loop reads CASSYSLAGTTGELFF. The CDR3 bases are TGTGCCAGCAGTTACTCCCTAGCGGGGACCACCGGGGAGCTGTTTTTT.